These T cell receptor beta chains were read from a single sample in a study of shared clonotypes between healthy human individuals. The data were produced by immunoSEQ multiplex PCR, yet TCRdb's version contains in-frame clones alone and is incomplete. The sample shows 600,000 to 700,000 clones, 73% of them seen only once. The sample was memory CD4+ T cells sorted from blood. The receptors originated from a woman aged 30 to 39 in good health. CDR3s include the opening cysteine and the closing phenylalanine or tryptophan. D genes are given only for firm matches. Clone size is given for some rows only: seen once, a few or many times, or a class if the clone is expanded.

TRBV11-3	.	TRBJ2-3	TRBD2	CASSLWAGDEDTQYF	TGTGCCAGCAGCTTATGGGCGGGGGACGAAGATACGCAGTATTTT
TRBV14	many	TRBJ2-7	.	CASSQGRDSGFAYEQYF	TGTGCCAGCAGCCAGGGGCGAGATTCGGGGTTTGCCTACGAGCAGTACTTC
TRBV5-1	.	TRBJ1-4	.	CASSFQDGAEKLFF	TGCGCCAGCAGCTTCCAGGACGGAGCTGAAAAACTGTTTTTT
TRBV28	.	TRBJ2-7	TRBD1	CASSGTPGGYEQYF	TGTGCCAGCAGTGGGACCCCAGGGGGCTACGAGCAGTACTTC
TRBV5-5	once	TRBJ1-2	.	CASSLIDYGYTF	TGTGCCAGCAGCTTGATAGACTATGGCTACACCTTC
TRBV11-2	.	TRBJ2-7	TRBD2	CASSLERERTYEQYF	TGTGCCAGCAGCTTAGAGCGGGAGAGGACCTACGAGCAGTACTTC
TRBV7-9	many	TRBJ2-3	.	CASSLPGARADTQYF	TGTGCCAGCAGCCTACCTGGGGCCAGGGCGGATACGCAGTATTTT
TRBV2	.	TRBJ2-1	.	CASRANEQFF	TGTGCCAGCAGGGCCAATGAGCAGTTCTTC
TRBV4-1	.	TRBJ2-7	.	CASSQDWLGGVAYEQYF	TGCGCCAGCAGCCAAGATTGGCTCGGGGGAGTGGCCTACGAGCAGTACTTC
TRBV4-1	.	TRBJ2-1	.	CASSQHPRTNNEQFF	TGCGCCAGCAGCCAACACCCCCGGACTAACAATGAGCAGTTCTTC
TRBV5-1	.	TRBJ2-2	.	CASSPAGYANTGELFF	TGCGCCAGCAGCCCGGCTGGATACGCGAACACCGGGGAGCTGTTTTTT
TRBV5-1	.	TRBJ1-1	.	CASSFGHGTEAFF	TGCGCCAGCAGCTTCGGCCATGGGACTGAAGCTTTCTTT
TRBV2	.	TRBJ2-1	.	CASSGASADNEQFF	TGTGCCAGCAGTGGGGCTAGCGCGGACAATGAGCAGTTCTTC
TRBV27	.	TRBJ2-7	TRBD2	CASSALAGSSYEQYF	TGTGCCAGCAGTGCACTAGCGGGAAGCTCCTACGAGCAGTACTTC